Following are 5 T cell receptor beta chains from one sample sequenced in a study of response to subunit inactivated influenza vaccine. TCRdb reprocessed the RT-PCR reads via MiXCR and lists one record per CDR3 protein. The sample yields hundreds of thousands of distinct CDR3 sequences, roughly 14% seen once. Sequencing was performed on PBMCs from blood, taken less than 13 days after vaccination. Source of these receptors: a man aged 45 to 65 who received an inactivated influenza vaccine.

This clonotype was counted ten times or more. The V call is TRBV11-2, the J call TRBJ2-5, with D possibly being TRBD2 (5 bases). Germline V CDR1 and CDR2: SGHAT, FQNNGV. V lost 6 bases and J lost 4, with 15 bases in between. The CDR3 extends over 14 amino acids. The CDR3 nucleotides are TGTGCCAGCAGTCCTCTGGGAGTAGGAGAGACCCAGTACTTC. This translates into CASSPLGVGETQYF. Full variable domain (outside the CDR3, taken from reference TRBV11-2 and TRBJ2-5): EAGVAQSPRYKIIEKRQSVAFWCNPISGHATLYWYQQILGQGPKLLIQFQNNGVVDDSQLPKDRFSAERLKGVDSTLKIQPAKLEDSAVYLCASSPLGVGETQYFGPGTRLLVL.

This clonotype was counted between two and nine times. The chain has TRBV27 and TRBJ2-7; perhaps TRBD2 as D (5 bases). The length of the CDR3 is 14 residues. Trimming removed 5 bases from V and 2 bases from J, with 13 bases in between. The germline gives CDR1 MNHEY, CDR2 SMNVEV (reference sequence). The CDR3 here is CASSKRQVAYEQYF. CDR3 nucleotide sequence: TGTGCCAGCAGTAAGCGGCAGGTGGCCTACGAGCAGTACTTC.

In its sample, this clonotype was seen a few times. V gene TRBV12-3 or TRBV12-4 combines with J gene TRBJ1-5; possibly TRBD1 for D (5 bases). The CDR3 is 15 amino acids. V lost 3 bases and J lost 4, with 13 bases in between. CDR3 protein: CASSFAGTNNQPQHF. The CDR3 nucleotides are TGTGCCAGCAGTTTTGCCGGGACCAATAATCAGCCCCAGCATTTT.

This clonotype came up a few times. CDR3 nucleotides: TGCAGCGTTGCGGGAGGCTATGGCTACACCTTC. Translating gives CSVAGGYGYTF. V and J are TRBV29-1 and TRBJ1-2, with no clear D. Germline CDR1 SQVTM, CDR2 ANQGSEA. With 4 bases removed from V and 4 bases from J, the gap between germline ends came to 7 bases. CDR3 length equals 11 residues.

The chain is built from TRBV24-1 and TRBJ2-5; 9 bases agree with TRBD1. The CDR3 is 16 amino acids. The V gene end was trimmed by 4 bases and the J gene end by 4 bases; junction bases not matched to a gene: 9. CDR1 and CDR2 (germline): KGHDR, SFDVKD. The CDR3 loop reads CATSEVRTGARETQYF. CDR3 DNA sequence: TGTGCCACCAGTGAGGTCCGGACAGGGGCTCGAGAGACCCAGTACTTC.